The T cell receptor beta chain described here comes from a study of T cells after yellow fever vaccination. The overall study: Preparing low-cell-number fractions relied on SMART-Seq v4 Ultra Low Input.

V was cut by 6 bases and J by 0 bases, with 15 bases left in between. Germline V gives CDR1 MNHNS, CDR2 SASEGT. CDR3 length equals 15 residues. TCRdb ran MiXCR on the 5' RACE reads and lists one entry per CDR3 protein. This sample has hundreds of thousands of distinct CDR3 sequences, with around an eighth found just once. This sequence joins TRBV6-1 and TRBJ2-7; the D gene is possibly TRBD1 (5 bases). The receptor was isolated from a young man who received the YFV17D yellow fever vaccine. This material consisted of PBMCs, taken on the day of the yellow fever booster vaccination. The CDR3 DNA reads TGTGCCAGCAGCTCCGACAGACTGAGCTCCTACGAGCAGTACTTC. This codes for CASSSDRLSSYEQYF.